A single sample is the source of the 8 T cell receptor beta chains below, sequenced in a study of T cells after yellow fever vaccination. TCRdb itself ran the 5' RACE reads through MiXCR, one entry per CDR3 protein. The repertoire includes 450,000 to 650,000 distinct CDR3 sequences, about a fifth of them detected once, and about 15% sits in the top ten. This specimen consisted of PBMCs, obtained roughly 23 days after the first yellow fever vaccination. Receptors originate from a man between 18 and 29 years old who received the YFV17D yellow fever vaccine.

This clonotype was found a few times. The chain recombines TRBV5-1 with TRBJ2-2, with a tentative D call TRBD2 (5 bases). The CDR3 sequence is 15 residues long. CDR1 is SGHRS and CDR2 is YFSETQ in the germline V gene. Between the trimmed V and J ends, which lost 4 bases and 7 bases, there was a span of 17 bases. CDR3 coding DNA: TGCGCCAGCAGCGGCCAGATCCGAGGAGGCGGGGAGCTGTTTTTT. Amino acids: CASSGQIRGGGELFF.

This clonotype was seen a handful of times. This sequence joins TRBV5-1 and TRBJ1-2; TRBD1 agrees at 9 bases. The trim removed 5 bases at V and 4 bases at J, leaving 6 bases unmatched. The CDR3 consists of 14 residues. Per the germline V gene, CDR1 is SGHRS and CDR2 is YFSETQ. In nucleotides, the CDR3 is TGCGCCAGCAGTCTTCAACAGGGGGCCTATGGCTACACCTTC. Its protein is CASSLQQGAYGYTF. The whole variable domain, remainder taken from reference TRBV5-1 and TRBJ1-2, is KAGVTQTPRYLIKTRGQQVTLSCSPISGHRSVSWYQQTPGQGLQFLFEYFSETQRNKGNFPGRFSGRQFSNSRSEMNVSTLELGDSALYLCASSLQQGAYGYTFGSGTRLTVV.

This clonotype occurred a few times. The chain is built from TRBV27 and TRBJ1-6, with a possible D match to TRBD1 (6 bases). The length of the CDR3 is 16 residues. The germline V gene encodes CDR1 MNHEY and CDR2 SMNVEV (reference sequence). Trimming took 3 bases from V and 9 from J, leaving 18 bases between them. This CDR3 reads CASSFSLPGVRSPLHF. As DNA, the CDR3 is TGTGCCAGCAGTTTTAGCCTACCAGGGGTGCGTTCACCCCTCCACTTT.

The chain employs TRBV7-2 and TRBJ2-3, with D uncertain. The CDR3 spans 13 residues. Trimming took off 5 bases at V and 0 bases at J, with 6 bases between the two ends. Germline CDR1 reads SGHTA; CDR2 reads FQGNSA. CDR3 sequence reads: CASSVESTDTQYF. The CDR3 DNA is TGTGCCAGCAGCGTTGAAAGCACAGATACGCAGTATTTT.

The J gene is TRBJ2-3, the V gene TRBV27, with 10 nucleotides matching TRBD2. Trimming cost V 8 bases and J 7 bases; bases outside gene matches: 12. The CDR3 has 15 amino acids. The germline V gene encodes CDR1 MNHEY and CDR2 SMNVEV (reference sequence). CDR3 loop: CASSPGSGGSYTQYF. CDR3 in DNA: TGTGCCAGCTCCCCGGGTAGCGGGGGGTCTTATACGCAGTATTTT.

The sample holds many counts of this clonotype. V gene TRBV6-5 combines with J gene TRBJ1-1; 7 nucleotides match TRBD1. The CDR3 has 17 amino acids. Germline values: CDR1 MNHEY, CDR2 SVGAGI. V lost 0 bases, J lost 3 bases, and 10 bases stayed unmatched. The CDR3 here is CASSYSGPQGVYTEAFF. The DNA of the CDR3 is TGTGCCAGCAGTTACTCGGGCCCCCAGGGGGTATACACTGAAGCTTTCTTT.

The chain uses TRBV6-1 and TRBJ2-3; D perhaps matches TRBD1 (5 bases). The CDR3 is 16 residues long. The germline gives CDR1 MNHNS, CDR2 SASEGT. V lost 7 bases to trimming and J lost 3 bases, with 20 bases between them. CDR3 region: CASIQGGRAGTDTQYF. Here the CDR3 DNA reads TGTGCCAGCATCCAGGGCGGCAGAGCAGGGACAGATACGCAGTATTTT.

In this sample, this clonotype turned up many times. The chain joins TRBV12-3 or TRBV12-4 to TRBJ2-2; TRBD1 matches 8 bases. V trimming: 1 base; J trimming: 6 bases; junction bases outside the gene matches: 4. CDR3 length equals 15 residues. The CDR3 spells CASSLGQGAAGELFF. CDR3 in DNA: TGTGCCAGCAGTTTAGGCCAGGGGGCTGCCGGGGAGCTGTTTTTT.